The sequence of this TCR beta chain was determined in a study of cytomegalovirus exposure and HLA in healthy donors. A roughly 120-subject validation cohort, separate from the approximately 700-subject first cohort, supplied the donors. Generated by immunoSEQ multiplex PCR, the TCRdb table keeps only in-frame clones and is missing some. The sample holds around 75,000 clones, 70% to 90% seen once. As concerns this clone: Antigen specificity is unknown.

Findings and limits, study-wide: CMV antigen specificity of a few CMV-associated chains was confirmed in vitro. A list of around 160 TCR beta chains associated with cytomegalovirus was given. Subsequent analysis found a tendency for first-cohort TCR clusters to co-occur within the approximately 130 validation repertoires.

The CDR3 spans 15 residues. Germline V gene data show CDR1 as SGHAT and CDR2 as FQNNGV. The V and J ends lost 4 bases and 1 base, in that order; junction bases with no gene match: 4. Sequenced: PBMCs. This TCR came from a man under 40 in good health and CMV-seronegative. The chain links TRBV11-2 to TRBJ1-1, with TRBD1 matching over 9 bases. The CDR3 DNA follows: TGTGCCAGCAGCTGGACAGGGGTGAAGAACACTGAAGCTTTCTTT. Encoded protein: CASSWTGVKNTEAFF.